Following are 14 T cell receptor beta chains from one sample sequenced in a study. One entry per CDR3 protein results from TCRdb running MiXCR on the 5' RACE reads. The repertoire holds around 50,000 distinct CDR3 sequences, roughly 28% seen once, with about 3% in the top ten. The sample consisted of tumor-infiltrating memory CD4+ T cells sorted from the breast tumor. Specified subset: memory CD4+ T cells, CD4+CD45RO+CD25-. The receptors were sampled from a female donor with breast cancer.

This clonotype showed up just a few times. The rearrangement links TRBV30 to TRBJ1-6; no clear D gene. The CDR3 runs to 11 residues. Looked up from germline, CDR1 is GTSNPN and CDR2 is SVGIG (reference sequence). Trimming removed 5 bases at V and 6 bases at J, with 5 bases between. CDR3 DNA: TGTGCCTGGGGATCTAATTCACCCCTCCACTTT. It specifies CAWGSNSPLHF.

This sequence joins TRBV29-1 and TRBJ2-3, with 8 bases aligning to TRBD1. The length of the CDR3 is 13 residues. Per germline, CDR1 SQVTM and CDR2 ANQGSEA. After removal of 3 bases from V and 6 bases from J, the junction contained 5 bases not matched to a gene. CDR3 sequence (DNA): TGCAGCGTTGAGAGGACAGGGAGGGATACGCAGTATTTT. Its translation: CSVERTGRDTQYF.

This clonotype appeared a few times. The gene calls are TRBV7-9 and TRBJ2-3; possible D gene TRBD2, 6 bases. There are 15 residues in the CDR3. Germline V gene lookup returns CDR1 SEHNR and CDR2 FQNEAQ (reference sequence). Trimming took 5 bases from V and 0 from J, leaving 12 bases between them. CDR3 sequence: CASSEEGFSTDTQYF. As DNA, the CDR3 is TGTGCCAGCAGCGAGGAGGGATTCAGCACAGATACGCAGTATTTT.

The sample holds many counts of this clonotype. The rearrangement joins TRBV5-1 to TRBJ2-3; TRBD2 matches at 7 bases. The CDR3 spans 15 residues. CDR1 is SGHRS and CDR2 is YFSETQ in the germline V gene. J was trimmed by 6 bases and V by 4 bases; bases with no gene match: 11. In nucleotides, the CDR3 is TGCGCCAGCAGCACAATAGCGGGCGACTTTGATACGCAGTATTTT. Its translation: CASSTIAGDFDTQYF. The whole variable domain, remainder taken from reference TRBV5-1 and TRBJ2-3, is KAGVTQTPRYLIKTRGQQVTLSCSPISGHRSVSWYQQTPGQGLQFLFEYFSETQRNKGNFPGRFSGRQFSNSRSEMNVSTLELGDSALYLCASSTIAGDFDTQYFGPGTRLTVL.

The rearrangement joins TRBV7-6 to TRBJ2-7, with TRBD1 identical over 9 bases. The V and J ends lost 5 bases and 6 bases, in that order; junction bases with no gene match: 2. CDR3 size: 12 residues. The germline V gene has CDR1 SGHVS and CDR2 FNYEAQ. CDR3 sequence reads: CASSLTGGEQYF. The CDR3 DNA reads TGTGCCAGCAGCCTGACAGGGGGCGAGCAGTACTTC. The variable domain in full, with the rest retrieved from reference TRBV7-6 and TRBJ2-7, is GAGVSQSPRYKVTKRGQDVALRCDPISGHVSLYWYRQALGQGPEFLTYFNYEAQQDKSGLPNDRFSAERPEGSISTLTIQRTEQRDSAMYRCASSLTGGEQYFGPGTRLTVT.

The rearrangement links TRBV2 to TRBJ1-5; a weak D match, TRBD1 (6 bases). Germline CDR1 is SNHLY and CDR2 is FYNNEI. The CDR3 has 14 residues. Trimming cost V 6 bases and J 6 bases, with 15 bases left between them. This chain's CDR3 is CASRGDTGLQPQHF. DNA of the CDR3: TGTGCCAGCAGAGGGGATACAGGGCTTCAGCCCCAGCATTTT.

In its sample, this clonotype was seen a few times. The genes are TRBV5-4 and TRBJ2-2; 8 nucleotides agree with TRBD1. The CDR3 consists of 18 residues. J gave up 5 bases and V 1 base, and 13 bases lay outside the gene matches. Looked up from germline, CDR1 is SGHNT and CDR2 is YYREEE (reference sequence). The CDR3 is CASSLLITARGRTGELFF. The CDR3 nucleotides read TGTGCCAGCAGCTTGTTGATTACGGCCAGGGGGCGGACCGGGGAGCTGTTTTTT.

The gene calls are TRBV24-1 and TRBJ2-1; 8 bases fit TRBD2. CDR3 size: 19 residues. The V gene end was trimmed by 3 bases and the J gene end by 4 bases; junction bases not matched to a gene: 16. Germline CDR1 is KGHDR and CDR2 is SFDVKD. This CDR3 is CATSDTRFGRGGRYNEQFF. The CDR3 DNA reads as TGTGCCACCAGTGATACCCGCTTCGGGAGGGGCGGACGGTACAATGAGCAGTTCTTC.

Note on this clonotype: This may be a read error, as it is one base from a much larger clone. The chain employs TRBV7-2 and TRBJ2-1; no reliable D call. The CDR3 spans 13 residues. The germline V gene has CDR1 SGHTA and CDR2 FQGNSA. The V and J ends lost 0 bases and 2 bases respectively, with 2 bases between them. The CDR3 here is CASSLAAYNEQFF. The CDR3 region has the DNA TGTGCCAGCAGCTTAGCGGCCTACAATGAGCAGTTCTTC.

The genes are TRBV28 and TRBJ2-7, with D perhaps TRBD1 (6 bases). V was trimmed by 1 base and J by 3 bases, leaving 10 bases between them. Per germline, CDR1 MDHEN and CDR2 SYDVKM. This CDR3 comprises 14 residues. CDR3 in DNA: TGTGCCAGCAGTTTATTACAGGGTAACTACGAGCAGTACTTC. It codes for CASSLLQGNYEQYF.

CDR3 bases: TGTGCCAGCAGTTTATACGGAACAGGGAACGGGGCCAACGTCCTGACTTTC. Its translation: CASSLYGTGNGANVLTF. The genes are TRBV27 and TRBJ2-6; possibly TRBD1 for D (6 bases). V lost 1 base, J lost 4 bases, and 14 bases lay in between. CDR3 length: 17 amino acids. Germline CDR1 and CDR2: MNHEY and SMNVEV (reference sequence).

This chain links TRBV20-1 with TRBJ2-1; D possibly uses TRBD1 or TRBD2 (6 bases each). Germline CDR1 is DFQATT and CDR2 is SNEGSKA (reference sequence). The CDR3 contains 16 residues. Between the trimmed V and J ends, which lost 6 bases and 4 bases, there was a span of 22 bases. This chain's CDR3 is CSAAPAPGAEYNEQFF. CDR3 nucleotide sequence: TGCAGTGCCGCCCCAGCCCCGGGGGCTGAATACAATGAGCAGTTCTTC.

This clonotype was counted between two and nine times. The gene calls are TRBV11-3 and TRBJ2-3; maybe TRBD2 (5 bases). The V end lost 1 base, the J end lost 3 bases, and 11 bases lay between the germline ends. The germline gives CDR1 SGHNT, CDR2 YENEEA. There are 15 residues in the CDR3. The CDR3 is CASSLGRDWTDTQYF. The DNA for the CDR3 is TGTGCCAGCAGCTTAGGCCGGGATTGGACAGATACGCAGTATTTT.

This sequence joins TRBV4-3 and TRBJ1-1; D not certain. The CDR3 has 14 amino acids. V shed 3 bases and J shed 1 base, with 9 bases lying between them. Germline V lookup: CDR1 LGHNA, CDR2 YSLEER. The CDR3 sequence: CASSHDTRNTEAFF. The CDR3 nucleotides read TGCGCCAGCAGCCATGACACCCGGAACACTGAAGCTTTCTTT.